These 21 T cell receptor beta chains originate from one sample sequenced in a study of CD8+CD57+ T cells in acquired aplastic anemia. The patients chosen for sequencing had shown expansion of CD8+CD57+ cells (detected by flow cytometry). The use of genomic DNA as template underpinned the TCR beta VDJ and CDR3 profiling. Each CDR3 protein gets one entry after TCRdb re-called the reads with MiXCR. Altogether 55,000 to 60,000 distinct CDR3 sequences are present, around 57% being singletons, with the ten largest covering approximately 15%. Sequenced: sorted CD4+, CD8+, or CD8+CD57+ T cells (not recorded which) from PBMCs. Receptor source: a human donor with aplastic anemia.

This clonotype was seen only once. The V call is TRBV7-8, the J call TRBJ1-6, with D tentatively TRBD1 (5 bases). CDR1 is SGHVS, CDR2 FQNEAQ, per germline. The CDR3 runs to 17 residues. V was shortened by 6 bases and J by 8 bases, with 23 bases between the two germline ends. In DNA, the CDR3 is TGTGCCAGCAGTTCCCCCGGAGAGGTCGGGGGATATTCACCCCTCCACTTT. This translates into CASSSPGEVGGYSPLHF. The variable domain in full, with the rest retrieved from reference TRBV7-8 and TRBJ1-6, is GAGVSQSPRYKVAKRGQDVALRCDPISGHVSLFWYQQALGQGPEFLTYFQNEAQLDKSGLPSDRFFAERPEGSVSTLKIQRTQQEDSAVYLCASSSPGEVGGYSPLHFGNGTRLTVT.

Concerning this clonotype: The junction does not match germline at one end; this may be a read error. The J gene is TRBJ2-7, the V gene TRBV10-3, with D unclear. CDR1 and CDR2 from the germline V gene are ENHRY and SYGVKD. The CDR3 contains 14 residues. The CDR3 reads CASSRPKVSDEQYF. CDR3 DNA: TGTGCCAGCAGTCGGCCAAAGGTATCTGACGAGCAGTACTTC.

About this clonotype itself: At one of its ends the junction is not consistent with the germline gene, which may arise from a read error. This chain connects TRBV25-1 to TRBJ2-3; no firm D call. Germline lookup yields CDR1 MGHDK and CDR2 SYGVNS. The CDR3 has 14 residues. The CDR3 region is CASSEWFSTDTQYF. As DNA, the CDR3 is TGTGCCAGCAGTGAGTGGTTTAGCACAGACACGCAGTATTTT.

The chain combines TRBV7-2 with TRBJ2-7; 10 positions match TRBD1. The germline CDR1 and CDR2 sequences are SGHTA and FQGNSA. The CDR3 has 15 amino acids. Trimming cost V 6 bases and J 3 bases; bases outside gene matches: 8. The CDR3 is CASRGGTGANYEQYF. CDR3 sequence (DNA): TGTGCCAGCAGGGGGGGGACAGGGGCGAACTACGAGCAGTACTTC. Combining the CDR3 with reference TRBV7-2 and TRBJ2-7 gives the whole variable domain GAGVSQSPSNKVTEKGKDVELRCDPISGHTALYWYRQSLGQGLEFLIYFQGNSAPDKSGLPSDRFSAERTGGSVSTLTIQRTQQEDSAVYLCASRGGTGANYEQYFGPGTRLTVT.

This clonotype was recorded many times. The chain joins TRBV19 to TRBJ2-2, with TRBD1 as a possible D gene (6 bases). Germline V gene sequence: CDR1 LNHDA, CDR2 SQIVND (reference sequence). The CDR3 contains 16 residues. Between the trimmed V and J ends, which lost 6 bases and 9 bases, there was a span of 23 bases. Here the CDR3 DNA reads TGTGCCAGTAGCGGTCAGGGGACCCTAAAATTATGGGAGCTGTTTTTT. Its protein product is CASSGQGTLKLWELFF. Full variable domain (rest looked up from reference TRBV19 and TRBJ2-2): DGGITQSPKYLFRKEGQNVTLSCEQNLNHDAMYWYRQDPGQGLRLIYYSQIVNDFQKGDIAEGYSVSREKKESFPLTVTSAQKNPTAFYLCASSGQGTLKLWELFFGEGSRLTVL.

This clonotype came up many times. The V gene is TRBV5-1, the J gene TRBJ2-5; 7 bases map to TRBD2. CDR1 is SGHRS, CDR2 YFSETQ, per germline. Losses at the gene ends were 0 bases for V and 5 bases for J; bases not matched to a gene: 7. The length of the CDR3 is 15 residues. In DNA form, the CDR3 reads TGCGCCAGCAGCTTGGTCAGGCAGGGAGGGGAGACCCAGTACTTC. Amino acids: CASSLVRQGGETQYF. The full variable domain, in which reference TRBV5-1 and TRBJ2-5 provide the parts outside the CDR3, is KAGVTQTPRYLIKTRGQQVTLSCSPISGHRSVSWYQQTPGQGLQFLFEYFSETQRNKGNFPGRFSGRQFSNSRSEMNVSTLELGDSALYLCASSLVRQGGETQYFGPGTRLLVL.

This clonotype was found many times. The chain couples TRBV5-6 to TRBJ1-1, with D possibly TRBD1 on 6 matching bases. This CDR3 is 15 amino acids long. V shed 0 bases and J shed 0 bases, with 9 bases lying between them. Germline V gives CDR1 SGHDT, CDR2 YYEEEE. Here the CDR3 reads CASSLARTVNTEAFF. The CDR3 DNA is TGTGCCAGCAGCTTGGCTAGGACAGTGAACACTGAAGCTTTCTTT.

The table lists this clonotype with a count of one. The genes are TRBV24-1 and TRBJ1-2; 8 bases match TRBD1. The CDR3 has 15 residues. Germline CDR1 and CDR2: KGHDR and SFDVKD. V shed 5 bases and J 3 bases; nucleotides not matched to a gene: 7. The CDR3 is CATSGPDRAHYGYTF. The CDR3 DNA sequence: TGTGCCACCAGTGGCCCGGACAGGGCCCACTATGGCTACACCTTC.

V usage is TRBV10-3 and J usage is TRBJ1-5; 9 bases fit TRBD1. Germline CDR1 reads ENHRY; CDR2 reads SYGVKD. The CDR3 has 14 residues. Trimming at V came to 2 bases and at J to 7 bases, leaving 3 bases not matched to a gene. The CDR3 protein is CAISERDRVQPQHF. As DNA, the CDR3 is TGTGCCATCAGTGAGCGGGACAGGGTGCAGCCCCAGCATTTT.

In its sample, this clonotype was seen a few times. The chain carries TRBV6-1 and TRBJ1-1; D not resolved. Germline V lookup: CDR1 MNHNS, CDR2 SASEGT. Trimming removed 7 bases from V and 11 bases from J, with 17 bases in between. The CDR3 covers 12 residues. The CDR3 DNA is TGTGCCAGCACCCCCCAAAGGACTAGGGCTTTCTTT. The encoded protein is CASTPQRTRAFF.

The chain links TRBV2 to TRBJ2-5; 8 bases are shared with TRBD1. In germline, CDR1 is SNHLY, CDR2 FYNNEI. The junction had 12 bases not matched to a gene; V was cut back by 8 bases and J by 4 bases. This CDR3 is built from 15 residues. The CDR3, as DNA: TGTGCCAGCGCCATTCTACAGGGGGGAAGAGAGACCCAGTACTTC. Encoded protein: CASAILQGGRETQYF.

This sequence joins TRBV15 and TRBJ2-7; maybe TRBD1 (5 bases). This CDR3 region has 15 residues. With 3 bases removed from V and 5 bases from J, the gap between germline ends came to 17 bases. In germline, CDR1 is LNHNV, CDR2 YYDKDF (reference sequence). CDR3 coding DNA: TGTGCCACCAGCAGCTATGCAGGGCTCCTTCACGAGCAGTACTTC. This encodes CATSSYAGLLHEQYF.

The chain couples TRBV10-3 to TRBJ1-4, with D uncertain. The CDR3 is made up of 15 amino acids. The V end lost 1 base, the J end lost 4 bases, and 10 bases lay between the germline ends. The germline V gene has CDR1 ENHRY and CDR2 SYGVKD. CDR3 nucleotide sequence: TGTGCCATCAGTGAGTTTGGCAGAAGTAATGAAAAACTGTTTTTT. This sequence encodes CAISEFGRSNEKLFF.

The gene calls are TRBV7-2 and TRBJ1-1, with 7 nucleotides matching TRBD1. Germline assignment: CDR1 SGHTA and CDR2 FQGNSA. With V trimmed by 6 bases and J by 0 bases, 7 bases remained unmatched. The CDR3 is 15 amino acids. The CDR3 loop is CASRQRTGMNTEAFF. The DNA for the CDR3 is TGTGCCAGCAGGCAAAGGACAGGAATGAACACTGAAGCTTTCTTT.

In DNA form, the CDR3 reads TGCAGTCTTGGACTCAACGGGGAGACCCAGTACTTC. It is translated as CSLGLNGETQYF. V gene TRBV20-1 combines with J gene TRBJ2-5; a weak D match, TRBD2 (5 bases). In germline, CDR1 is DFQATT, CDR2 SNEGSKA (reference sequence). The CDR3 runs to 12 residues. Trimming took 8 bases from V and 5 from J, leaving 15 bases between them.

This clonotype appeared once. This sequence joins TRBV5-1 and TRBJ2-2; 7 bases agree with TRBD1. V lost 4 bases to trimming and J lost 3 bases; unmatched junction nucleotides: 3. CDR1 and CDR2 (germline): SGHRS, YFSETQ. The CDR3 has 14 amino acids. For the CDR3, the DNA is TGCGCCAGCAGCCTAACAGGGGACACCGGGGAGCTGTTTTTT. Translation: CASSLTGDTGELFF.

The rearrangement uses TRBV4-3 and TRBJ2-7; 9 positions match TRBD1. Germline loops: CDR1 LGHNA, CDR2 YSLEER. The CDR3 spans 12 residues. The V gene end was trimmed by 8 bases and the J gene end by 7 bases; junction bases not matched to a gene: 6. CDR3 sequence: CASGRTGEEQYF. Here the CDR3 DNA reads TGCGCCAGCGGCCGGACAGGGGAAGAGCAGTACTTC.

The CDR3 here is CASSESRDTQYF. CDR3 coding DNA: TGCGCCAGCAGTGAGTCGCGGGATACGCAGTATTTT. The V and J genes are TRBV10-2 and TRBJ2-3; D call uncertain. V lost 0 bases, J lost 6 bases, and 4 bases lay in between. CDR1 and CDR2 (germline): WSHSY, SAAADI. The CDR3 spans 12 residues.

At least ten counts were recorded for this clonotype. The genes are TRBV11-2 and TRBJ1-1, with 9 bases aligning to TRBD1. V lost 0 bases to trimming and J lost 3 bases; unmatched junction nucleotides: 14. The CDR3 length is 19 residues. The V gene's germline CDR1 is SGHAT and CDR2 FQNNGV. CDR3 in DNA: TGTGCCAGCAGCTTAGATCTGGGGACAGGGCTTCGACGGGACACTGAAGCTTTCTTT. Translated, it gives CASSLDLGTGLRRDTEAFF.

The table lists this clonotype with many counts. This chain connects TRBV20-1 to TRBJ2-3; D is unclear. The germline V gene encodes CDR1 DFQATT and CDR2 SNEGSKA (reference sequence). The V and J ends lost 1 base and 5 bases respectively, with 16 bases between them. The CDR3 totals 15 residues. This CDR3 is CSARADEKAEDTQYF. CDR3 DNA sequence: TGCAGTGCTAGAGCCGACGAAAAGGCCGAAGATACGCAGTATTTT.

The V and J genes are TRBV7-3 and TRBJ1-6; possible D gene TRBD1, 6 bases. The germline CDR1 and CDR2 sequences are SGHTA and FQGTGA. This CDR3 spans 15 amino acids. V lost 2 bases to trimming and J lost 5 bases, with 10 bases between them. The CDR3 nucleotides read TGTGCCAGCAGCTTAGAGCCAGGGGATAATTCACCCCTCCACTTT. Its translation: CASSLEPGDNSPLHF.